A selection of T cell receptor beta chains follows, all from one sample in a study of PD-1 blockade in classical Hodgkin lymphoma. The repertoire was sequenced with immunoSEQ multiplex PCR; TCRdb's copy has only in-frame clones and lacks some. In the table there are more than 30,000 clones, over 60% of which are singletons. Material: peripheral blood mononuclear cells (PBMCs), obtained before the second cycle of nivolumab. These receptors all stem from a human donor with classical Hodgkin lymphoma. CDR3s include the opening cysteine and the closing phenylalanine or tryptophan. The order of the fields is V gene, clone size, D gene, J gene, CDR3 DNA, CDR3 protein. D genes are given only for firm matches. Clone size is shown for a subset of rows, as once, few, many or a class of expanded clone.

TRBV5-1	-	-	TRBJ2-7	TGCGCCAGCAGCTTGGTGATCGGGGCCTACGAGCAGTACTTC	CASSLVIGAYEQYF
TRBV11-2	few	-	TRBJ1-3	TGTGCCAGCAAAACCAGCTCTGGAAACACCATATATTTT	CASKTSSGNTIYF
TRBV29-1	-	TRBD1	TRBJ1-2	TGCAGCGGCCGGACAGGGGGCGATGGCTACACCTTC	CSGRTGGDGYTF
TRBV4-3	-	-	TRBJ1-4	TGCGCCAGCAGCCAAGATCTGGCGGGGGGAACTAATGAAAAACTGTTTTTT	CASSQDLAGGTNEKLFF
TRBV10-2	-	TRBD2	TRBJ2-3	TGCGCCAGCAGTTATGGACTAGAGAGCACAGATACGCAGTATTTT	CASSYGLESTDTQYF
TRBV19	once	-	TRBJ1-1	TGTGCCAGTAAGGTCGGATCACAGAACACTGAAGCTTTCTTT	CASKVGSQNTEAFF
TRBV7-9	-	TRBD1	TRBJ1-2	TGTGCCAGCAGTCGAGCGGGGACAGGGGACCAGGATGGCTACACCTTC	CASSRAGTGDQDGYTF
TRBV11-2	few	-	TRBJ1-2	TGTGCCAGCAGCTACCCTCGCGGGACCGGCTACACCTTC	CASSYPRGTGYTF
TRBV18	-	-	TRBJ2-3	TGTGCCAGCTCCTCGGAGGTGACAGGCACAGATACGCAGTATTTT	CASSSEVTGTDTQYF
TRBV18	-	TRBD1	TRBJ1-2	TGTGCCAGCTCACGGGGGACAGCCTATGGCTACACCTTC	CASSRGTAYGYTF
TRBV7-2	-	-	TRBJ2-7	TGTGCCAGCAGCTTCGGGGTGAGGGTCTACGAGCAGTACTTC	CASSFGVRVYEQYF
TRBV6-1	-	-	TRBJ1-5	TGTGCCAGCAGTCTTGGCAGAAACGATCAGCCCCAGCATTTT	CASSLGRNDQPQHF
TRBV5-1	once	TRBD1	TRBJ2-1	TGCGCCAGCAGCTTTGGGACAGGGATCAATGAGCAGTTCTTC	CASSFGTGINEQFF
TRBV5-4	-	-	TRBJ1-2	TGTGCCAGCAGGAGTGTTGGGAACGGCTACACCTTC	CASRSVGNGYTF
TRBV7-2	-	-	TRBJ1-1	TGTGCCAGCAGCGGGCCGACCCCGGGCACTGAAGCTTTCTTT	CASSGPTPGTEAFF
TRBV4-3	-	-	TRBJ1-4	TGCGCCAGCAGCCAAGATGGGGGGCGGGGTGAAAAACTGTTTTTT	CASSQDGGRGEKLFF
TRBV7-2	-	TRBD2	TRBJ2-3	TGTGCCAGCAGCTTAGGCGGGGGGTTTAGCACAGATACGCAGTATTTT	CASSLGGGFSTDTQYF
TRBV4-1	-	-	TRBJ2-7	TGCGCCAGCAGCCAAGAACCACAGAACCCCTACGAGCAGTACTTC	CASSQEPQNPYEQYF
TRBV14	once	-	TRBJ2-3	TGTGCCAGCAGCCATAGGGGGGAGGATACGCAGTATTTT	CASSHRGEDTQYF
TRBV19	-	-	TRBJ1-1	TGTGCCAGTAGGGGCCAGTTGTGGACTGAAGCTTTCTTT	CASRGQLWTEAFF
TRBV10-3	-	-	TRBJ1-5	TGTGCCATCAGTGGGGGGGATCAGCCCCAGCATTTT	CAISGGDQPQHF
TRBV4-3	few	TRBD1	TRBJ1-2	TGCGCCAGCAGCCAAGGGGACAGCCCCACCGGCTACACCTTC	CASSQGDSPTGYTF
TRBV7-2	-	TRBD2	TRBJ2-1	TGTGCCAGCATCCCTACTAGCGGGGGGGCCCATGAGCAGTTCTTC	CASIPTSGGAHEQFF
TRBV4-3	few	-	TRBJ2-1	TGCGCCAGCAGCCAAGATATAGGGGCCCTGTACGAGCAGTTCTTC	CASSQDIGALYEQFF
TRBV19	-	-	TRBJ2-2	TGTGCCAGTACCCATGGGGGAAAATTGGCCACCGGGGAGCTGTTTTTT	CASTHGGKLATGELFF
TRBV5-4	few	TRBD1	TRBJ2-3	TGTGCCAGCAGCTCACTGGACAGGGCCACTAGCACAGATACGCAGTATTTT	CASSSLDRATSTDTQYF
TRBV7-8	-	TRBD1	TRBJ2-7	TGTGCCAGCAGTTTGAACAGGGGATCGGTTTACGAGCAGTACTTC	CASSLNRGSVYEQYF
TRBV6-1	once	TRBD1	TRBJ2-1	TGTGCCAGCAGTGAACAGGGACAGGGTTTCAATGAGCAGTTCTTC	CASSEQGQGFNEQFF
TRBV5-1	-	-	TRBJ2-1	TGCGCCAGCAGCTTGGGCCAGACCTCATACAATGAGCAGTTCTTC	CASSLGQTSYNEQFF
TRBV13	-	TRBD2	TRBJ2-3	TGTGCCAGCAGCCCAGCTAGCGGTAGCACAGATACGCAGTATTTT	CASSPASGSTDTQYF
TRBV9	once	TRBD2	TRBJ2-1	TGTGCCAGCAGCCAACTAGCGGGGTCGGTTGAGCAGTTCTTC	CASSQLAGSVEQFF
TRBV19	-	-	TRBJ2-3	TGTGCCAGTAGTATAGGCGCATCGAATACGCAGTATTTT	CASSIGASNTQYF
TRBV30	-	-	TRBJ2-7	TGTGCCTGGAGTCCAGGGACCTACGAGCAGTACTTC	CAWSPGTYEQYF
TRBV18	few	-	TRBJ1-6	TGTGCCAGCTCACCGGGGGAGGATTCACCCCTCCACTTT	CASSPGEDSPLHF
TRBV19	-	-	TRBJ2-1	TGTGCCAGTAGCCACCCCAGGGGTAGAGGAGACAATGAGCAGTTCTTC	CASSHPRGRGDNEQFF
TRBV5-4	-	-	TRBJ1-2	TGTGCCAGCAGCTTGCAAGGGAGTAAGGGCTACACCTTC	CASSLQGSKGYTF
TRBV4-1	-	TRBD2	TRBJ2-7	TGCGCCAGCAGCCCTCAACCTAGCGGGGGGGCCTACGAGCAGTACTTC	CASSPQPSGGAYEQYF
TRBV19	once	-	TRBJ2-3	TGTGCCACCTCGCAGGGAACCGGCACAGATACGCAGTATTTT	CATSQGTGTDTQYF
TRBV5-6	once	TRBD1	TRBJ2-7	TGTGCCAGCAGCCTGGGGACAGGGGGCTACGAGCAGTACTTC	CASSLGTGGYEQYF
TRBV29-1	-	-	TRBJ1-2	TGCAGCGTCGCCCGGGACACGGAGGGCTACACCTTC	CSVARDTEGYTF
TRBV2	-	TRBD2	TRBJ2-1	TGTGCCAGCAGGAGCATTAGCGGGGGTTCCTACAATGAGCAGTTCTTC	CASRSISGGSYNEQFF
TRBV2	-	-	TRBJ2-7	TGTGCCAGCAGTGAGCCTATACGCGCAGGAGCCTACGAGCAGTACTTC	CASSEPIRAGAYEQYF
TRBV5-8	-	TRBD1	TRBJ2-3	TGTGCCAGCAGCTCTGGACAGGGTGAAGATACGCAGTATTTT	CASSSGQGEDTQYF
TRBV18	few	TRBD1	TRBJ2-2	TGTGCCAGCTCACCAGACAGGGGTCGCGGGGAGCTGTTTTTT	CASSPDRGRGELFF
TRBV5-1	-	TRBD2	TRBJ2-3	TGCGCCAGCAGCGCGGGACTAGCGGAAAGCACAGATACGCAGTATTTT	CASSAGLAESTDTQYF
TRBV6-5	-	-	TRBJ2-2	TGTGCCAGCAGTTATGGGGGGAACACCGGGGAGCTGTTTTTT	CASSYGGNTGELFF
TRBV18	-	TRBD1	TRBJ2-1	TGTGCCAGCTCAAGGGACAGGGGAACCTACAATGAGCAGTTCTTC	CASSRDRGTYNEQFF
TRBV11-2	-	TRBD2	TRBJ2-7	TGTGCCAGCAGCCGAACCGGGACTAGCTACGAGCAGTACTTC	CASSRTGTSYEQYF
TRBV2	-	-	TRBJ2-3	TGTGCCAGCAGTGCCCGAGACGGCACAGATACGCAGTATTTT	CASSARDGTDTQYF
TRBV6-1	-	-	TRBJ2-7	TGTGCCAGCAGTGATTGGGCAGGTTGGAGCTACGAGCAGTACTTC	CASSDWAGWSYEQYF
TRBV6-5	-	-	TRBJ1-1	TGTGCCAGCAGCCTCACGGTAGGGGCTGGGGCTTTCTTT	CASSLTVGAGAFF
TRBV10-2	once	-	TRBJ2-5	TGCGCCACCTCGTTGGGGGGCGGGGAGACCCAGTACTTC	CATSLGGGETQYF
TRBV4-3	-	TRBD1	TRBJ2-7	TGCGCCAGCAGCCCGACAGGGGCGCCGTACGAGCAGTACTTC	CASSPTGAPYEQYF
TRBV9	-	TRBD2	TRBJ2-1	TGTGCCAGCAGCGTAGAGGCGGGGGGGACTATCATCAATGAGCAGTTCTTC	CASSVEAGGTIINEQFF
TRBV4-3	-	-	TRBJ2-7	TGCGCCAGCAGCCAAGATTTGGGAGAGGGAGGCTACGAGCAGTACTTC	CASSQDLGEGGYEQYF
TRBV12-5	-	-	TRBJ2-7	TGTGCTAGTGGTTTGACTTCTTACGGGCAGTACTTC	CASGLTSYGQYF
TRBV9	-	TRBD2	TRBJ2-1	TGTGCCAGCAGCGCGAGCGGGAGCTCCTACAATGAGCAGTTCTTC	CASSASGSSYNEQFF
TRBV7-2	-	-	TRBJ2-7	TGTGCCAGCAGCTTAGTTGCTGGCAGGGCCTACGAGCAGTACTTC	CASSLVAGRAYEQYF
TRBV5-4	once	-	TRBJ2-2	TGTGCCAGCAGCCCCAGAGGACTGGCGAACACCGGGGAGCTGTTTTTT	CASSPRGLANTGELFF